The 28 T cell receptor beta chains presented below share a single source sample, sequenced in a study of low-dose radiotherapy and immunotherapy resistance in tumors. Priming of first-strand cDNA relied on TRAV- and TRBV-specific primers (covering alpha and beta chains). Using a constant-region primer together with a V-primer adapter, TCRs were subjected to 15 to 25 PCR cycles of amplification. TCRdb reprocessed the reads via MiXCR and lists one record per CDR3 protein. The repertoire holds around 10,000 distinct CDR3 sequences, with approximately 55% as singletons. These receptor sequences come from a human donor with advanced metastatic prostate, ovarian, gallbladder or colorectal cancer (not recorded which). This table probably holds off-target reads from a library built for another chain.

This clonotype was recorded a few times. This chain connects TRBV27 to TRBJ2-7, with a weak D call TRBD1 (6 bases). Germline loops: CDR1 MNHEY, CDR2 SMNVEV (reference sequence). Trimming took off 6 bases at V and 0 bases at J, with 21 bases between the two ends. The CDR3 is 17 amino acids. Here the CDR3 reads CASSLVRPGQTSYEQYF. The CDR3, as DNA: TGTGCCAGCAGCCTTGTCCGTCCGGGACAAACCTCCTACGAGCAGTACTTC.

V gene TRBV28 combines with J gene TRBJ1-5; 7 positions match TRBD1. Germline values: CDR1 MDHEN, CDR2 SYDVKM. This CDR3 contains 17 residues. Trimming cost V 5 bases and J 0 bases; bases outside gene matches: 10. CDR3 bases: TGTGCCAGCAGTCATCGGACAGGACTTATTAGCAATCAGCCCCAGCATTTT. Translated, it gives CASSHRTGLISNQPQHF.

This clonotype is a singleton in its sample. The genes are TRBV12-3 or TRBV12-4 and TRBJ2-2, with D perhaps matching TRBD1 (7 bases). The CDR3 has 14 residues. Deletions cut 8 bases from V and 5 bases from J, with 15 bases between. CDR3: CASSRGAGTGELFF. The CDR3 DNA reads TGTGCCAGCTCCAGGGGGGCGGGGACCGGGGAGCTGTTTTTT.

This chain connects TRBV20-1 to TRBJ1-1, with D perhaps matching TRBD1 (6 bases). V gave up 0 bases and J gave up 6 bases, with 11 bases separating them. Germline V gene data show CDR1 as DFQATT and CDR2 as SNEGSKA (reference sequence). This CDR3 spans 13 amino acids. CDR3 sequence (DNA): TGCAGTGCTAGAGAGGGGGCGAGGGCTGAAGCTTTCTTT. It encodes CSAREGARAEAFF.

The table lists this clonotype with a count of one. The chain combines TRBV10-3 with TRBJ2-1; D might be TRBD1 (6 bases). Germline values: CDR1 ENHRY, CDR2 SYGVKD. The CDR3 is made up of 15 amino acids. V was pared by 11 bases and J by 6 bases, with 23 bases between. CDR3: CAYSTGTSIPNEQFF. CDR3 DNA sequence: TGTGCCTACTCGACGGGGACATCCATACCCAATGAGCAGTTCTTC.

This clonotype was counted a few times. The J gene is TRBJ1-1, the V gene TRBV5-6; 7 positions match TRBD1. Germline V gives CDR1 SGHDT, CDR2 YYEEEE. The ends lost 3 bases at V and 1 base at J; junction bases unmatched: 3. There are 14 residues in the CDR3. The CDR3 loop reads CASSWGQPNTEAFF. CDR3 nucleotides: TGTGCCAGCAGCTGGGGACAGCCGAACACTGAAGCTTTCTTT.

The chain is built from TRBV5-1 and TRBJ2-3; D is unclear. The CDR3 has 15 amino acids. CDR1 and CDR2 (germline): SGHRS, YFSETQ. The V end was cut by 1 base, the J end by 3 bases, with 12 bases between. As DNA, the CDR3 is TGCGCCAGCAGCTTGTATGGTCCAATGACAGATACGCAGTATTTT. It encodes CASSLYGPMTDTQYF. Looking up the rest from reference TRBV5-1 and TRBJ2-3 gives the full variable domain: KAGVTQTPRYLIKTRGQQVTLSCSPISGHRSVSWYQQTPGQGLQFLFEYFSETQRNKGNFPGRFSGRQFSNSRSEMNVSTLELGDSALYLCASSLYGPMTDTQYFGPGTRLTVL.

This clonotype was detected only a few times. For the CDR3, the DNA is TGTGCCAGCAGTGAGCGGGGGGATGGAGATACGCAGTATTTT. It encodes CASSERGDGDTQYF. The J gene is TRBJ2-3, the V gene TRBV6-4; 8 bases agree with TRBD2. Germline CDR1 MRHNA, CDR2 SNTAGT. The CDR3 has 14 amino acids. The junction had 4 bases not matched to a gene; V was cut back by 3 bases and J by 5 bases.

The rearrangement uses TRBV19 and TRBJ2-3; TRBD2 aligns across 7 bases. The germline V gene has CDR1 LNHDA and CDR2 SQIVND (reference sequence). This CDR3 comprises 13 residues. The ends lost 7 bases at V and 2 bases at J; junction bases unmatched: 3. The CDR3 DNA sequence: TGTGCCAGTAATGCGGGGGTCACAGATACGCAGTATTTT. Protein: CASNAGVTDTQYF.

This chain links TRBV29-1 with TRBJ2-1; tentative D call: TRBD1 (6 bases). The V end lost 6 bases, the J end lost 6 bases, and 18 bases lay between the germline ends. CDR1 SQVTM and CDR2 ANQGSEA come from the germline V gene. This CDR3 has 14 amino acids. CDR3 DNA sequence: TGCAGCGTCTTTAGGGGGAGTGGAGGCAATGAGCAGTTCTTC. It specifies CSVFRGSGGNEQFF.

This clonotype has just a few counts. The chain couples TRBV7-9 to TRBJ1-2, with TRBD1 as a possible D gene (5 bases). This CDR3 comprises 13 residues. Germline V gives CDR1 SEHNR, CDR2 FQNEAQ (reference sequence). V lost 1 base and J 3 bases, leaving 6 bases between the germline ends. CDR3 residues: CASSLVGDYGYTF. The CDR3 coding sequence is TGTGCCAGCAGCTTAGTGGGGGACTATGGCTACACCTTC.

This clonotype occurred a few times. The V gene is TRBV3-1, the J gene TRBJ1-3; D may be TRBD1 (5 bases). V lost 4 bases to trimming and J lost 11 bases, with 12 bases between them. The germline V gene has CDR1 LGHDT and CDR2 YNNKEL (reference sequence). CDR3 length: 12 residues. Here the CDR3 reads CASSPDKLSIYF. The DNA of the CDR3 is TGTGCCAGCAGCCCGGACAAGCTCTCCATATATTTT.

The chain joins TRBV5-4 to TRBJ2-1; 9 nucleotides match TRBD2. CDR1 SGHNT and CDR2 YYREEE come from the germline V gene (reference sequence). The J segment lost 7 bases and the V segment lost 5 bases, leaving 13 bases of the junction unmatched. CDR3 size: 16 residues. Here the CDR3 reads CASSRGSAGGRNEQFF. In DNA form, the CDR3 reads TGTGCCAGCAGTAGAGGATCGGCGGGGGGGCGGAATGAGCAGTTCTTC. The full variable domain, completed using reference TRBV5-4 and TRBJ2-1, is ETGVTQSPTHLIKTRGQQVTLRCSSQSGHNTVSWYQQALGQGPQFIFQYYREEENGRGNFPPRFSGLQFPNYSSELNVNALELDDSALYLCASSRGSAGGRNEQFFGPGTRLTVL.

In its sample, this clonotype was seen a few times. This chain joins TRBV2 and TRBJ2-1; D is perhaps TRBD1 (5 bases). Germline lookup yields CDR1 SNHLY and CDR2 FYNNEI. V gave up 5 bases and J gave up 13 bases, with 12 bases separating them. The CDR3 is 11 amino acids. The CDR3 region has the DNA TGTGCCAGCAGTTGGGGCGTGGAACAGTTCTTC. Translation: CASSWGVEQFF.

This clonotype was detected only a few times. The gene calls are TRBV28 and TRBJ2-5; the match to TRBD1 covers 7 bases. The CDR3 covers 14 residues. CDR1 MDHEN and CDR2 SYDVKM come from the germline V gene. V trimming: 4 bases; J trimming: 5 bases; junction bases outside the gene matches: 7. The CDR3 protein is CASSSTGARETQYF. CDR3 DNA sequence: TGTGCCAGCAGTTCTACAGGGGCGCGGGAGACCCAGTACTTC.

This clonotype was counted a few times. The chain employs TRBV7-2 and TRBJ2-7; TRBD1 matches 10 bases. This CDR3 is built from 14 residues. V lost 5 bases to trimming and J lost 4 bases; unmatched junction nucleotides: 5. CDR1 SGHTA and CDR2 FQGNSA come from the germline V gene. In nucleotides, the CDR3 is TGTGCCAGCAGCCGACAGGGGGCGGATTACGAGCAGTACTTC. Its translation is CASSRQGADYEQYF.

The rearrangement uses TRBV29-1 and TRBJ2-4, with D possibly being TRBD1 (7 bases). This CDR3 spans 17 amino acids. Germline V gene lookup returns CDR1 SQVTM and CDR2 ANQGSEA. V was shortened by 1 base and J by 0 bases, with 16 bases between the two germline ends. CDR3 nucleotide sequence: TGCAGCGTTGAAGGTACGCGGGACAGCCTAGCCAAAAACATTCAGTACTTC. Translation: CSVEGTRDSLAKNIQYF. Drawing the rest from reference TRBV29-1 and TRBJ2-4, the complete variable domain is SAVISQKPSRDICQRGTSLTIQCQVDSQVTMMFWYRQQPGQSLTLIATANQGSEATYESGFVIDKFPISRPNLTFSTLTVSNMSPEDSSIYLCSVEGTRDSLAKNIQYFGAGTRLSVL.

The chain links TRBV5-1 to TRBJ2-1; D possibly corresponds to TRBD1 (5 bases). There are 16 residues in the CDR3. Germline values: CDR1 SGHRS, CDR2 YFSETQ. Trimming took 0 bases from V and 1 from J, leaving 11 bases between them. CDR3 residues: CASSLAAKGSYNEQFF. CDR3 nucleotides: TGCGCCAGCAGCTTGGCCGCAAAGGGGTCCTACAATGAGCAGTTCTTC.

This clonotype has just a few counts. This chain joins TRBV10-3 and TRBJ2-3; perhaps TRBD1 as D (5 bases). V was trimmed by 6 bases and J by 1 base, leaving 14 bases between them. In germline, CDR1 is ENHRY, CDR2 SYGVKD. This CDR3 has 15 residues. This chain's CDR3 is CAISQQALGTDTQYF. The CDR3 DNA sequence: TGTGCCATCAGCCAACAGGCGCTGGGCACAGATACGCAGTATTTT.

This clonotype was detected only a few times. The rearrangement links TRBV28 to TRBJ2-1; possibly TRBD2 for D (6 bases). The germline V gene has CDR1 MDHEN and CDR2 SYDVKM. V gave up 2 bases and J gave up 3 bases, with 11 bases separating them. The length of the CDR3 is 15 residues. In DNA form, the CDR3 reads TGTGCCAGCAGTTTAGGCGGGATGATCTACAATGAGCAGTTCTTC. Protein product: CASSLGGMIYNEQFF.

The J gene is TRBJ1-1, the V gene TRBV20-1; D ambiguous. Germline V gives CDR1 DFQATT, CDR2 SNEGSKA (reference sequence). The germline V and J ends were trimmed by 5 bases and 4 bases, with 14 bases remaining between them. The CDR3 is 13 amino acids. The CDR3 DNA follows: TGCAGTGCTCGGCGTATCTCCGGCACTGAAGCTTTCTTT. It encodes CSARRISGTEAFF.

V is TRBV20-1 and J is TRBJ2-1, with a possible D match to TRBD2 (5 bases). V lost 6 bases and J 0 bases, leaving 18 bases between the germline ends. The CDR3 is 16 residues long. The germline V gene encodes CDR1 DFQATT and CDR2 SNEGSKA (reference sequence). CDR3: CSARVLAPSSYNEQFF. The CDR3 bases are TGCAGTGCCCGCGTCCTAGCTCCTAGCTCCTACAATGAGCAGTTCTTC.

The rearrangement uses TRBV7-9 and TRBJ2-7; possible D gene TRBD1, 6 bases. Germline V gives CDR1 SEHNR, CDR2 FQNEAQ (reference sequence). V was pared by 4 bases and J by 2 bases, with 18 bases between. This CDR3 region has 16 residues. The CDR3 DNA reads TGTGCCAGCAGCTCTGGAGGCTGGACAGAGACCTACGAGCAGTACTTC. It yields the protein CASSSGGWTETYEQYF.

The V gene is TRBV28, the J gene TRBJ2-7, with 9 positions matching TRBD1. Looked up from germline, CDR1 is MDHEN and CDR2 is SYDVKM. The V segment lost 7 bases and the J segment 0 bases; nucleotides outside the gene matches: 4. The CDR3 contains 14 residues. The CDR3 DNA sequence: TGTGCCAGCAAAAAGACAGGGGGCTCCTACGAGCAGTACTTC. This sequence encodes CASKKTGGSYEQYF. The variable domain in full, completed from reference TRBV28 and TRBJ2-7, reads DVKVTQSSRYLVKRTGEKVFLECVQDMDHENMFWYRQDPGLGLRLIYFSYDVKMKEKGDIPEGYSVSREKKERFSLILESASTNQTSMYLCASKKTGGSYEQYFGPGTRLTVT.

This rearrangement joins TRBV19 to TRBJ2-5, with D perhaps given as TRBD1 or TRBD2 (5 bases each). The germline gives CDR1 LNHDA, CDR2 SQIVND (reference sequence). CDR3 length: 13 residues. V lost 5 bases to trimming and J lost 5 bases, with 12 bases between them. The CDR3 loop is CASSRGAWETQYF. CDR3 coding DNA: TGTGCCAGTAGTCGAGGGGCCTGGGAGACCCAGTACTTC. The variable domain in full, with the rest retrieved from reference TRBV19 and TRBJ2-5, is DGGITQSPKYLFRKEGQNVTLSCEQNLNHDAMYWYRQDPGQGLRLIYYSQIVNDFQKGDIAEGYSVSREKKESFPLTVTSAQKNPTAFYLCASSRGAWETQYFGPGTRLLVL.

V usage is TRBV24-1 and J usage is TRBJ2-5; the match to TRBD1 covers 8 bases. Germline V lookup: CDR1 KGHDR, CDR2 SFDVKD. J gave up 4 bases and V 0 bases, and 3 bases lay outside the gene matches. The CDR3 totals 15 residues. As DNA, the CDR3 is TGTGCCACCAGTGATTTGGGACAGGGTCCAGAGACCCAGTACTTC. Protein sequence: CATSDLGQGPETQYF.

The chain combines TRBV28 with TRBJ2-1, with no clear D. Germline V gene data show CDR1 as MDHEN and CDR2 as SYDVKM. V lost 0 bases and J 4 bases, leaving 4 bases between the germline ends. This CDR3 comprises 13 residues. Written as DNA, the CDR3 is TGTGCCAGCAGTTTATGGGGGTACAATGAGCAGTTCTTC. Its protein product is CASSLWGYNEQFF.

This sequence joins TRBV7-6 and TRBJ2-7, with 9 bases that match TRBD2. This CDR3 has 15 residues. Trimming cost V 4 bases and J 1 base; bases outside gene matches: 5. Germline CDR1 is SGHVS and CDR2 is FNYEAQ. The CDR3 here is CASSSRLADSYEQYF. CDR3 nucleotides: TGTGCCAGCAGCTCTCGACTAGCGGATTCCTACGAGCAGTACTTC.